This is a list of T cell receptor beta chains from one sample in a study of blood T cell repertoires in COVID-19. Sequencing was performed with immunoSEQ multiplex PCR; in TCRdb, only in-frame clones are kept and a portion is missing. The sample contains about 140,000 clones, roughly 90% of which appear only once. Material: peripheral blood. The receptors shown here come from a human donor with COVID-19, enrolled during active disease. The donor label of this sample is uncertain. Both conserved end residues are part of each CDR3. The order of the fields is clone size, D gene, V gene, J gene, CDR3 protein, CDR3 DNA. D genes are given only for firm matches. A row's size may be missing; if present it is once, few, many or a size class.

.	.	TRBV9	TRBJ1-4	CASSVKYGGNEKLFF	TGTGCCAGCAGCGTTAAATACGGAGGTAATGAAAAACTGTTTTTT
.	.	TRBV12-3/TRBV12-4	TRBJ1-2	CASSFGQTGYTF	TGTGCCAGCAGTTTTGGGCAGACTGGCTACACCTTC
once	TRBD1	TRBV3-1/TRBV3-2	TRBJ1-4	CASSRGQGRNEKLFF	TGTGCCAGCAGCCGCGGACAGGGCCGTAATGAAAAACTGTTTTTT
.	.	TRBV19	TRBJ1-5	CASSMRGYHQPQHF	TGTGCCAGTAGTATGAGAGGGTACCATCAGCCCCAGCATTTT
.	.	TRBV3-1/TRBV3-2	TRBJ1-3	CASSFTGSGNTIYF	TGTGCCAGCAGCTTTACAGGCTCTGGAAACACCATATATTTT
once	TRBD2	TRBV2	TRBJ2-1	CASSDSGRLYNEQFF	TGTGCCAGCAGTGACAGCGGGAGGTTATACAATGAGCAGTTCTTC
once	TRBD2	TRBV4-2	TRBJ2-5	CASSQSRTSGEETQYF	TGTGCCAGCAGCCAATCACGGACTAGCGGGGAAGAGACCCAGTACTTC
.	.	TRBV7-2	TRBJ2-1	CASSLESSYNEQFF	TGTGCCAGCAGCTTAGAGAGCTCCTACAATGAGCAGTTCTTC
.	.	TRBV3-1/TRBV3-2	TRBJ1-2	CASSQWQALNYGYTF	TGTGCCAGCAGCCAATGGCAGGCGCTTAACTATGGCTACACCTTC
.	TRBD1	TRBV7-7	TRBJ1-2	CASSPLGQGDYGYTF	TGTGCTAGCAGCCCCCTGGGACAGGGAGACTATGGCTACACCTTC
.	.	TRBV7-2	TRBJ2-7	CASSLAAGAGYEQYF	TGTGCCAGCAGCTTGGCCGCAGGGGCGGGCTACGAGCAGTACTTC
.	.	TRBV5-8	TRBJ2-1	CASSFQLSSYNEQFF	TGTGCCAGCAGCTTCCAGTTATCCTCCTACAATGAGCAGTTCTTC
.	TRBD2	TRBV2	TRBJ2-7	CASSGLAGIDYEQYF	TGTGCCTCGTCGGGACTAGCGGGAATTGACTACGAGCAGTACTTC
.	.	TRBV9	TRBJ2-1	CASSDDGGTEQFF	TGTGCCAGCAGCGACGACGGGGGAACTGAGCAGTTCTTC
.	.	TRBV7-7	TRBJ2-1	CASSLEPRAAGEQFF	TGTGCTAGCAGCTTAGAACCCCGGGCAGCGGGTGAGCAGTTCTTC
.	.	TRBV5-5	TRBJ2-7	CASSLWDTTYEQYF	TGTGCCAGCAGCTTGTGGGACACAACCTACGAGCAGTACTTC
.	.	TRBV15	TRBJ1-2	CATSRDRVRGSMGGYTF	TGTGCCACCAGCAGAGATCGCGTGCGGGGGAGTATGGGTGGCTACACCTTC
.	.	TRBV3-1/TRBV3-2	TRBJ1-4	CASSPQGLGNEKLFF	TGTGCCAGCAGCCCCCAGGGGCTGGGTAATGAAAAACTGTTTTTT
.	.	TRBV12-3/TRBV12-4	TRBJ1-2	CASSWGRYGYTF	TGTGCCAGCAGCTGGGGCCGTTATGGCTACACCTTC
.	TRBD1	TRBV19	TRBJ1-6	CASSSTGADSPLHF	TGTGCCAGTAGCTCGACAGGGGCGGATTCACCCCTCCACTTT
.	.	TRBV19	TRBJ1-1	CASSPGGGVNTEAFF	TGTGCCAGTAGTCCGGGGGGAGGGGTGAACACTGAAGCTTTCTTT
.	.	TRBV6-1	TRBJ1-2	CASSEGGGNYGYTF	TGTGCCAGCAGTGAAGGGGGCGGAAACTATGGCTACACCTTC
.	.	TRBV20-1	TRBJ1-1	CSAPSETEAFF	TGCAGTGCGCCCAGTGAAACTGAAGCTTTCTTT
.	TRBD2	TRBV6-6	TRBJ2-2	CASSPRATSLTPSTGELFF	TGTGCCAGCAGTCCCCGAGCGACTAGCTTAACCCCGAGCACCGGGGAGCTGTTTTTT
.	TRBD1	TRBV18	TRBJ2-3	CASSSLGQGEDTQYF	TGTGCCAGCTCATCTTTAGGACAGGGGGAAGATACGCAGTATTTT
.	TRBD2	TRBV7-9	TRBJ2-3	CASSLAGTSVRADTQYF	TGTGCCAGCAGCTTAGCCGGGACTAGCGTTCGAGCAGATACGCAGTATTTT
.	.	TRBV13	TRBJ2-5	CASSTQGEDGETQYF	TGTGCCAGCAGCACGCAGGGGGAGGATGGAGAGACCCAGTACTTC
.	TRBD1	TRBV27	TRBJ1-5	CASSLQGAGQPQHF	TGTGCCAGCAGCTTACAGGGGGCCGGTCAGCCCCAGCATTTT
once	.	TRBV3-1/TRBV3-2	TRBJ2-1	CASSPGDEQFF	TGTGCCAGCAGCCCGGGGGATGAGCAGTTCTTC
.	.	TRBV19	TRBJ2-4	CASSVIKNIQYF	TGTGCCAGTAGTGTCATCAAAAACATTCAGTACTTC
once	.	TRBV9	TRBJ2-7	CASSLDPGVSYEQYF	TGTGCCAGCAGCCTCGACCCAGGGGTCTCCTACGAGCAGTACTTC
medium-sized	.	TRBV5-1	TRBJ1-1	CASGQGGLSEAFF	TGCGCCAGCGGCCAGGGAGGGTTGAGTGAAGCTTTCTTT
.	.	TRBV3-1/TRBV3-2	TRBJ1-2	CASSQEEGPRLGGYTF	TGTGCCAGCAGCCAAGAGGAGGGGCCAAGGCTGGGGGGCTACACCTTC
.	TRBD2	TRBV29-1	TRBJ2-5	CSVETSGKETQYF	TGCAGCGTTGAGACTAGCGGAAAAGAGACCCAGTACTTC
.	TRBD1	TRBV7-2	TRBJ2-3	CASSLTTGVFTDTQYF	TGTGCCAGCAGCCTAACGACAGGGGTGTTTACAGATACGCAGTATTTT
.	.	TRBV27	TRBJ1-5	CASSRGGSNQPQHF	TGTGCCAGCAGTAGGGGAGGGAGCAATCAGCCCCAGCATTTT
once	TRBD1	TRBV5-6	TRBJ2-3	CASSQQGSDTQYF	TGTGCCAGCAGCCAACAGGGGTCAGATACGCAGTATTTT
.	TRBD1	TRBV29-1	TRBJ2-7	CSVDRTGFDEQYF	TGCAGCGTGGACCGGACAGGGTTCGACGAGCAGTACTTC
once	.	TRBV2	TRBJ1-2	CASSDRVTQGYTF	TGTGCCAGCAGTGACAGGGTGACGCAAGGCTACACCTTC
.	.	TRBV10-2	TRBJ1-6	CASSEPTGLSSYNSPLHF	TGCGCCAGCAGTGAGCCGACAGGTTTAAGCTCCTATAATTCACCCCTCCACTTT
.	.	TRBV6-5	TRBJ1-6	CASTPSGGYSPLHF	TGTGCCAGCACGCCTAGTGGGGGCTATTCACCCCTCCACTTT
.	.	TRBV30	TRBJ1-2	CAWRLRILTSYTF	TGTGCCTGGAGGCTCAGAATTCTCACGAGCTACACCTTC
once	TRBD1	TRBV11-3	TRBJ1-2	CASSFTTGTGLKGYTF	TGTGCCAGCAGCTTTACCACCGGGACAGGGCTCAAGGGCTACACCTTC
.	.	TRBV29-1	TRBJ1-1	CSVARTEDTEAFF	TGCAGCGTTGCGAGGACGGAGGACACTGAAGCTTTCTTT
.	TRBD1	TRBV6-5	TRBJ2-5	CASRRTGEETQYF	TGTGCCAGCAGACGGACAGGGGAAGAGACCCAGTACTTC
.	TRBD1	TRBV10-3	TRBJ1-1	CAIRQTGMNTEAFF	TGTGCCATCAGACAGACAGGGATGAACACTGAAGCTTTCTTT
.	.	TRBV7-2	TRBJ1-6	CASSSQENSPLHF	TGTGCCAGCAGTTCACAGGAGAATTCACCCCTCCACTTT
.	TRBD1	TRBV5-7	TRBJ2-2	CASSPWARGQSTGELFF	TGTGCCAGCAGCCCTTGGGCCAGGGGGCAGAGCACCGGGGAGCTGTTTTTT
.	.	TRBV20-1	TRBJ2-1	CSASGARSYNEQFF	TGCAGTGCTAGTGGGGCCCGCTCCTACAATGAGCAGTTCTTC
once	TRBD1	TRBV25-1	TRBJ1-1	CASRPAGGTEAFF	TGTGCCAGCAGACCCGCAGGGGGCACTGAAGCTTTCTTT
.	.	TRBV7-9	TRBJ2-1	CASSTGTPWNEQFF	TGTGCCAGCAGCACCGGGACACCCTGGAATGAGCAGTTCTTC
.	TRBD1	TRBV5-1	TRBJ1-2	CASSLGQGAHDTF	TGCGCCAGCAGCCTCGGACAGGGGGCCCATGACACCTTC
.	.	TRBV9	TRBJ2-3	CASSVLPLGAVTDTQYF	TGTGCCAGCAGCGTCCTTCCATTGGGGGCCGTCACAGATACGCAGTATTTT